This T cell receptor (beta chain) emerged from a study of early T cells in non-severe SARS-CoV-2 infection. V lost 2 bases, J lost 4 bases, and 13 bases lay in between. This CDR3 has 14 residues. CDR1 and CDR2 (germline): SQVTM, ANQGSEA. TCRdb re-derived calls from the 5' RACE reads in MiXCR, one entry per CDR3 protein. The top ten clones hold roughly 15% of a sample with about 67,000 distinct CDR3 sequences, about a tenth of them seen once. The clonotype was recovered from an adult who was a healthcare worker with PCR-confirmed SARS-CoV-2 infection or an uninfected control (not recorded which). Sequencing was performed on whole blood, taken at baseline. The chain recombines TRBV29-1 with TRBJ2-3; D gene uncertain. The CDR3 is CSVERRSLSDTQYF. The CDR3 DNA follows: TGCAGCGTTGAACGGCGGAGCTTGTCAGATACGCAGTATTTT.